This T cell receptor beta chain was recorded in a study of siplizumab effects on memory and regulatory T cells (dated by TCRdb to between 2018 and 2021). At the level of the whole study: The study examined how the anti-CD2 antibody siplizumab affects alloreactive T-cell subsets in allogeneic mixed lymphocyte reactions built from human PBMCs.

Library preparation employed the immunoSEQ multiplex PCR assay. The deep sequencing platform assayed roughly 10^5 TCR templates per sample. Genomic DNA extracted from sorted T cells was used for TCRbeta CDR3 sequencing. The paper's data handling went like this. The R programming language was used for the clonal analysis of the TCRbeta CDR3 data. Alloreactive CD4+ and CD8+ clones were identified by comparing unstimulated samples to CFSE-low samples taken after the reaction. Regulatory or non-regulatory origin was assigned to alloreactive CD4+ clones by matching of sequences to sorted unstimulated Treg and non-Treg repertoires. Imported from immuneACCESS, the table was reduced by TCRdb to in-frame sequences with V and J called. These copies leave out some clones; in studies compared against another copy, an unresolved V gene accounts for under half, and the cause of the remainder is not known. Clone size and the V and J calls come from that table; the DNA yielded D and trimming. The sample has about 85,000 clones on record, 95% of them singletons. Approximately 18% of the sample is taken by the ten largest.

V ends up 6 bases short and J 3 bases short, with an unmatched junction base count of 11. From the germline V gene (reference sequence), CDR1 is LNHDA and CDR2 is SQIVND. The CDR3 starts with the cysteine, ends with the phenylalanine, and has 15 residues. Of the read, only the CDR3 DNA is kept; its 45 bases are in frame from base 1. Beyond this particular receptor, the publication reports: Sequences below about 10^-5 frequency were poorly captured, so only a minor fraction of alloreactive clones could be mapped to unstimulated subsets. The cumulative frequency of alloreactive sequences traceable to unstimulated CD4+ memory T cells was significantly reduced by siplizumab. Of the alloreactive CD4+ clones that could be mapped, the Treg-derived share averaged around 70% with siplizumab compared with 25% to 30% in control reactions. Greater diversity appeared to be present in unstimulated naive T cells than in memory T cells, and a substantial contribution to the alloresponse seemed to be made by naive cells. About 75-96% of proliferating CD4+ or CD8+ clones could not be given a naive or memory phenotype. Whether proliferating Tregs from siplizumab cultures were suppressive was not functionally confirmed.

Sorted unstimulated T cells and proliferating T cells recovered from mixed lymphocyte reactions were subjected to TCRbeta CDR3 sequencing. Fresh whole blood from some ten HLA-typed healthy donors was used as the source from which PBMCs were isolated. Concerning this clone: Its binding antigen is unknown. Nothing much larger sits one base from this clone, and base qualities are not available.

This TCR was recovered from a human donor in good health. What was sequenced was CD8+ T cells sorted from blood. The chain couples TRBV19 to TRBJ2-7, and TRBD1 aligns with 7 junction nucleotides. DNA sequence: TGTGCCAGTAGGGCTTCTACAGGGGAAATCTACGAGCAGTACTTC. It specifies CASRASTGEIYEQYF.